What follows are 24 T cell receptor beta chains derived from one specimen sequenced in a study of intratumoral heterogeneity in liver cancer. Data came from immunoSEQ multiplex PCR; TCRdb stores just in-frame clones and leaves some out. The sample consists of 20,000 or so clones, 73% of them appearing once. Sequenced here: tumor-adjacent normal tissue, sampled before any cancer treatment. The origin of the receptors is an older woman with hepatocellular carcinoma.

The V call is TRBV9, the J call TRBJ2-3, with D unresolved. The CDR3 has 18 amino acids. Trimming pared 0 bases from V and 2 bases from J, leaving 19 bases between. Germline lookup yields CDR1 SGDLS and CDR2 YYNGEE. CDR3 nucleotides: TGTGCCAGCAGCGTAGACCCGTGGAGCGAATTAAACACAGATACGCAGTATTTT. Its protein product is CASSVDPWSELNTDTQYF.

The J gene is TRBJ2-7, the V gene TRBV28; TRBD1 agrees at 10 bases. Per the germline V gene, CDR1 is MDHEN and CDR2 is SYDVKM. This CDR3 has 15 amino acids. With 1 base clipped from V and 5 bases from J, the junction kept 5 bases outside the gene matches. In DNA, the CDR3 is TGTGCCAGCAGTTTATACGGGACAGGGGTAAACGAGCAGTACTTC. Translating it yields CASSLYGTGVNEQYF.

This clone was recorded once. The rearrangement uses TRBV19 and TRBJ2-1, with D maybe TRBD1 (5 bases). This CDR3 is built from 14 residues. Germline assignment: CDR1 LNHDA and CDR2 SQIVND (reference sequence). V was clipped by 5 bases and J by 9 bases, with 17 bases between them. The CDR3: CASSWGQVIGEQFF. In nucleotides, the CDR3 is TGTGCCAGTAGTTGGGGCCAGGTAATTGGTGAGCAGTTCTTC.

V and J are TRBV2 and TRBJ2-7, with 10 bases that match TRBD2. CDR1 SNHLY and CDR2 FYNNEI come from the germline V gene. Trimming removed 6 bases from V and 2 bases from J; junction bases left unmatched: 7. This CDR3 has 15 amino acids. The CDR3 bases are TGTGCCAGCAGAGACGGGACTAGCGCCCCCTACGAGCAGTACTTC. Its protein product is CASRDGTSAPYEQYF. The full variable domain, in which reference TRBV2 and TRBJ2-7 provide the parts outside the CDR3, is EPEVTQTPSHQVTQMGQEVILRCVPISNHLYFYWYRQILGQKVEFLVSFYNNEISEKSEIFDDQFSVERPDGSNFTLKIRSTKLEDSAMYFCASRDGTSAPYEQYFGPGTRLTVT.

The J gene is TRBJ2-5, the V gene TRBV4-1; no definite D call. This CDR3 is built from 15 residues. The germline CDR1 and CDR2 sequences are MGHRA and YSYEKL. Deletions cut 5 bases from V and 0 bases from J, with 13 bases between. The CDR3 here is CASSLRDGYQETQYF. CDR3 coding DNA: TGCGCCAGCAGCTTGCGCGATGGTTACCAAGAGACCCAGTACTTC.

Judged by abundance, this clone is medium-sized. This chain links TRBV9 with TRBJ2-7; 8 bases align to TRBD2. V lost 4 bases, J lost 6 bases, and 12 bases stayed unmatched. Germline V CDR1 and CDR2: SGDLS, YYNGEE. The CDR3 runs 15 residues. This CDR3 reads CASSLAVSGISEQYF. The CDR3, as DNA: TGTGCCAGCAGCCTTGCTGTTAGCGGGATAAGCGAGCAGTACTTC.

The J gene is TRBJ2-2, the V gene TRBV9, with D possibly matching TRBD2 (6 bases). Trimming removed 4 bases at V and 4 bases at J, with 11 bases between. Germline V gives CDR1 SGDLS, CDR2 YYNGEE. This CDR3 has 14 residues. Here the CDR3 DNA reads TGTGCCAGCAGCCCCCGGGACTTCACCGGGGAGCTGTTTTTT. Translated: CASSPRDFTGELFF.

This clone was seen only once. V is TRBV20-1 and J is TRBJ2-1; a weak D match, TRBD2 (5 bases). This CDR3 has 11 amino acids. The ends were cut back, 0 bases at V and 8 bases at J, with 5 bases in the middle. Germline V lookup: CDR1 DFQATT, CDR2 SNEGSKA (reference sequence). Written as DNA, the CDR3 is TGCAGTGCTAGAGATAGCGATGAGCAGTTCTTC. Its translation: CSARDSDEQFF.

This chain uses TRBV6-5 with TRBJ1-3; D unclear. Trimming pared 2 bases from V and 0 bases from J, leaving 11 bases between. This CDR3 contains 16 residues. Germline V gene lookup returns CDR1 MNHEY and CDR2 SVGAGI. The CDR3 protein is CASSYTPAASGNTIYF. Written as DNA, the CDR3 is TGTGCCAGCAGTTACACCCCGGCGGCCTCTGGAAACACCATATATTTT.

The rearrangement uses TRBV19 and TRBJ2-1; D not certain. Germline V lookup: CDR1 LNHDA, CDR2 SQIVND (reference sequence). The CDR3 length is 12 residues. The V and J ends lost 3 bases and 9 bases respectively, with 9 bases between them. CDR3 sequence reads: CASSMTVTEQFF. The CDR3 region has the DNA TGTGCCAGTAGTATGACGGTCACTGAGCAGTTCTTC.

This clone was found once. The junction departs from germline at one end; a sequencing error may be responsible. The chain employs TRBV5-6 and TRBJ2-7; tentative D call: TRBD1 (6 bases). CDR1 and CDR2 from the germline V gene are SGHDT and YYEEEE. The CDR3 covers 14 residues. DNA for the CDR3: TGTGCCAGCAGCGAGACAGGTTTCTCCGACGAGCAGTACTTC. Translating gives CASSETGFSDEQYF.

This clone occurred once. V and J are TRBV6-6 and TRBJ1-3; 10 nucleotides agree with TRBD1. The germline V gene has CDR1 MNHNY and CDR2 SVGAGI (reference sequence). V dropped 4 bases and J dropped 0; count of bases not matched to a gene: 3. The CDR3 consists of 16 residues. For the CDR3, the DNA is TGTGCCAGCAGTTCCCGGGACAGGGGCTCTGGAAACACCATATATTTT. It specifies CASSSRDRGSGNTIYF.

This clone was observed once. The chain couples TRBV5-4 to TRBJ2-3, with D unresolved. V lost 4 bases to trimming and J lost 0 bases, with 9 bases between them. Per the germline V gene, CDR1 is SGHNT and CDR2 is YYREEE (reference sequence). CDR3 size: 14 residues. This chain's CDR3 is CASSDRASTDTQYF. The DNA for the CDR3 is TGTGCCAGCAGCGATAGGGCTAGCACAGATACGCAGTATTTT.

The chain recombines TRBV19 with TRBJ2-1, with 7 bases lining up with TRBD2. CDR1 is LNHDA, CDR2 SQIVND, per germline (reference sequence). The CDR3 spans 14 residues. Unmatched junction bases numbered 11, after V lost 7 bases and J lost 8 bases. The CDR3 nucleotides read TGTGCCAGTAAAAGGGCGGGAGATACCCATGAGCAGTTCTTC. Translated: CASKRAGDTHEQFF.

The CDR3 nucleotides read TGTGCCACCAGCCAGGATGCGAACGGGGAGCTGTTTTTT. As protein: CATSQDANGELFF. This chain links TRBV15 with TRBJ2-2; D not certain. The CDR3 extends over 13 amino acids. Germline CDR1 reads LNHNV; CDR2 reads YYDKDF (reference sequence). V lost 5 bases to trimming and J lost 7 bases, with 11 bases between them.

The chain has TRBV7-3 and TRBJ2-3; TRBD1 agrees at 7 bases. The CDR3 has 15 amino acids. Trimming took 5 bases from V and 0 from J; bases not matched to a gene: 5. Germline V gene sequence: CDR1 SGHTA, CDR2 FQGTGA. In DNA, the CDR3 is TGTGCCAGCAGCCGGGACAGTTCTAGCACAGATACGCAGTATTTT. It is translated as CASSRDSSSTDTQYF.

This chain uses TRBV28 with TRBJ1-2; 10 positions match TRBD1. V shed 5 bases and J 1 base; nucleotides not matched to a gene: 4. The length of the CDR3 is 15 residues. Germline V gene lookup returns CDR1 MDHEN and CDR2 SYDVKM. CDR3 sequence (DNA): TGTGCCAGCAGTACCGGGACAGGGGTTAACTATGGCTACACCTTC. Its translation: CASSTGTGVNYGYTF.

The rearrangement uses TRBV13 and TRBJ2-7; tentative D call: TRBD2 (7 bases). The V and J ends lost 6 bases and 6 bases respectively, with 18 bases between them. CDR3 size: 14 residues. In germline, CDR1 is PRHDT, CDR2 FYEKMQ (reference sequence). The CDR3 region has the DNA TGTGCCAGCAGTCGCTATGGGGGGGCCCTCGAGCAGTACTTC. It translates to CASSRYGGALEQYF.

This clone was picked up one time. The rearrangement joins TRBV3-1 (or the pseudogene TRBV3-2) to TRBJ2-3; a possible D gene is TRBD1 (6 bases). From germline, CDR1 is LGHDT and CDR2 YNNKEL (reference sequence). The CDR3 is made up of 14 amino acids. The V end was cut by 4 bases, the J end by 2 bases, with 10 bases between. As DNA, the CDR3 is TGTGCCAGCAGCCTAGGACAGTACACAGATACGCAGTATTTT. Residues: CASSLGQYTDTQYF.

The V gene is TRBV5-1, the J gene TRBJ1-6; the D is unclear. Germline CDR1 SGHRS, CDR2 YFSETQ. Trimming left V 0 bases short and J 10 bases short, with 11 bases between. This CDR3 contains 14 residues. The DNA of the CDR3 is TGCGCCAGCAGCTTGGCCGCTGAAGGCTCACCCCTCCACTTT. Protein sequence: CASSLAAEGSPLHF.

The CDR3 here is CASSYYDSGSAEQYF. The CDR3 DNA is TGCGCCAGCAGCTATTATGATAGCGGGAGCGCCGAGCAGTACTTC. J is TRBJ2-7 and V is TRBV5-1; 9 bases map to TRBD2. The germline gives CDR1 SGHRS, CDR2 YFSETQ. V was clipped by 3 bases and J by 6 bases; unmatched bases: 10. This CDR3 spans 15 amino acids.

In its sample, this clone is medium-sized. The rearrangement links TRBV19 to TRBJ1-1; 9 nucleotides agree with TRBD1. V shed 5 bases and J 4 bases; nucleotides not matched to a gene: 2. CDR1 and CDR2 (germline): LNHDA, SQIVND (reference sequence). The CDR3 has 13 amino acids. The CDR3 spells CASSGTGRTEAFF. DNA for the CDR3: TGTGCCAGTAGTGGGACAGGGCGCACTGAAGCTTTCTTT.

In its sample, this clone was seen a few times. V is TRBV12-3 or TRBV12-4 and J is TRBJ1-2; the D gene is possibly TRBD1 (5 bases). V lost 2 bases, J lost 4 bases, and 8 bases lay in between. The CDR3 runs 13 residues. CDR3 loop: CASSLRGVYGYTF. The DNA of the CDR3 is TGTGCCAGCAGTTTAAGGGGAGTCTATGGCTACACCTTC.

V and J are TRBV19 and TRBJ2-3; TRBD1 agrees at 8 bases. The CDR3 consists of 14 residues. V was pared by 10 bases and J by 5 bases, with 11 bases of the junction left unmatched. Germline CDR1 is LNHDA and CDR2 is SQIVND (reference sequence). The CDR3 sequence is CAISPGGHIDTQYF. The DNA for the CDR3 is TGTGCCATTTCCCCAGGGGGCCATATAGATACGCAGTATTTT. Combining the CDR3 with reference TRBV19 and TRBJ2-3 gives the whole variable domain DGGITQSPKYLFRKEGQNVTLSCEQNLNHDAMYWYRQDPGQGLRLIYYSQIVNDFQKGDIAEGYSVSREKKESFPLTVTSAQKNPTAFYLCAISPGGHIDTQYFGPGTRLTVL.